The clone carrying this T cell receptor beta chain was observed many times. What it binds is unknown. TCRdb reprocessed the PCR reads using MiXCR. The sample consists of more than 7,000 clones, approximately 22% of them appearing once. The CDR3 extends over 18 amino acids. Trimming pared 0 bases from V and 3 bases from J, leaving 20 bases between. Germline V gene sequence: CDR1 LGHNA, CDR2 YSLEER. The data were taken from a study of metastatic and nonmetastatic thyroid tumors. Thyroid surgery took place with no prior treatment in any patient. Points from the study as a whole: Malignant thyroid tumors reportedly exceeded benign nodules significantly in TCR beta diversity, with the difference appearing in blood and tumor.

The sequence derives from a female donor with papillary thyroid cancer or a benign thyroid nodule (not recorded which). Some clones in this sample may be carry-over from other donors' samples. This rearrangement joins TRBV4-3 to TRBJ1-2, with D uncertain. Sample: adjacent normal tissue. The CDR3 DNA reads as TGCGCCAGCAGCCAAGAGGGCAGGCCTTGGTCTCCCCACTATGGCTACACCTTC. Translation: CASSQEGRPWSPHYGYTF.